Following are 27 T cell receptor beta chains from one sample sequenced in a study of identical twins. A single record per CDR3 protein comes from TCRdb applying MiXCR to the 5' RACE reads. The sample yields around 530,000 distinct CDR3 sequences, 13% to 15% seen once. Separately, the same data were catalogued under a study of yellow fever vaccine responses in identical twins.

Sequenced input: CD4+ T cells sorted from blood. The receptor set was obtained from a woman aged 18-29 years in good health.

In this sample, this clonotype turned up a few times. This chain connects TRBV12-3 or TRBV12-4 to TRBJ2-2; TRBD2 matches at 7 bases. The CDR3 runs to 15 residues. V shed 4 bases, J shed 3 bases, and the junction held 5 bases outside the gene matches. CDR3 bases: TGTGCCAGCAGTTGGGAGGGGTTGTACACCGGGGAGCTGTTTTTT. This gives the protein CASSWEGLYTGELFF.

This clonotype was recorded at least ten times. The V gene is TRBV12-3 or TRBV12-4, the J gene TRBJ1-6; D unclear. V was pared by 1 base and J by 9 bases, with 4 bases between. The CDR3 runs 12 residues. As DNA, the CDR3 is TGTGCCAGCAGTTTAGGAGGTTCACCCCTCCACTTT. This encodes CASSLGGSPLHF.

This clonotype was picked up a small number of times. The chain uses TRBV6-1 and TRBJ1-1, with a possible D match to TRBD1 (6 bases). V was cut by 3 bases and J by 1 base, with 9 bases left in between. The CDR3 is made up of 14 amino acids. Germline assignment: CDR1 MNHNS and CDR2 SASEGT. In nucleotides, the CDR3 is TGTGCCAGCAGTGACGACAGGAAGAACACTGAAGCTTTCTTT. This encodes CASSDDRKNTEAFF.

The chain links TRBV6-1 to TRBJ2-1, with 8 bases matching TRBD2. CDR3 length: 15 amino acids. Germline V gene sequence: CDR1 MNHNS, CDR2 SASEGT. The J segment lost 4 bases and the V segment lost 8 bases, leaving 10 bases of the junction unmatched. CDR3 sequence reads: CASGRQAGAYNEQFF. CDR3 nucleotide sequence: TGTGCCAGCGGCCGGCAAGCGGGGGCGTACAATGAGCAGTTCTTC.

CDR3 in DNA: TGTGCCAGCAGCAAAATAAATAGCGGGAGCTCCTACAATGAGCAGTTCTTC. Translation gives CASSKINSGSSYNEQFF. The genes are TRBV9 and TRBJ2-1; 9 bases align to TRBD2. Germline CDR1 reads SGDLS; CDR2 reads YYNGEE. V lost 4 bases and J lost 0; bases outside the gene matches: 8. The CDR3 sequence is 17 residues long.

There are a few counts of this clonotype. V and J are TRBV14 and TRBJ2-3; 10 nucleotides align to TRBD2. Trimming removed 3 bases from V and 2 bases from J; junction bases left unmatched: 8. This CDR3 contains 17 residues. Per germline, CDR1 SGHDN and CDR2 FVKESK. This chain's CDR3 is CASSHSPLAGFTDTQYF. The CDR3 nucleotides read TGTGCCAGCAGCCATTCCCCACTAGCGGGGTTCACAGATACGCAGTATTTT.

This clonotype was recorded once. The chain combines TRBV5-6 with TRBJ1-5; possible D gene TRBD1, 6 bases. Germline loops: CDR1 SGHDT, CDR2 YYEEEE. There are 14 residues in the CDR3. V lost 4 bases and J lost 10, with 18 bases in between. The CDR3, as DNA: TGTGCCAGCAGCGGACAGCTTTCGTCTGGCCCCCAGCATTTT. Translating it yields CASSGQLSSGPQHF.

The chain carries TRBV20-1 and TRBJ2-1; D possibly uses TRBD1 or TRBD2 (6 bases each). CDR1 and CDR2 from the germline V gene are DFQATT and SNEGSKA (reference sequence). V lost 6 bases and J 7 bases, leaving 19 bases between the germline ends. The CDR3 is 14 residues long. The chain's CDR3 is CSASRGSGGNEQFF. The DNA of the CDR3 is TGCAGTGCCTCCAGGGGTTCTGGGGGGAATGAGCAGTTCTTC.

This clonotype turned up a few times. The chain uses TRBV3-1 and TRBJ1-4, with TRBD1 as a possible D gene (6 bases). Germline values: CDR1 LGHDT, CDR2 YNNKEL (reference sequence). Trimming stripped 4 bases from V and 1 base from J, with 13 bases between. The CDR3 loop spans 16 amino acids. CDR3 region: CASSRRGGETNEKLFF. CDR3 nucleotides: TGTGCCAGCAGCCGCAGGGGAGGGGAAACTAATGAAAAACTGTTTTTT.

A few counts support this clonotype. The chain links TRBV9 to TRBJ2-1; 9 nucleotides agree with TRBD2. J was trimmed by 2 bases and V by 3 bases; bases with no gene match: 6. The CDR3 totals 16 residues. Per germline, CDR1 SGDLS and CDR2 YYNGEE. Written as DNA, the CDR3 is TGTGCCAGCAGCGCGAGCGGGAGGAACGCCTACAATGAGCAGTTCTTC. Amino acid sequence: CASSASGRNAYNEQFF.

Here the CDR3 DNA reads TGTGCCAGCAGCCAAAGACTAGCGGGGGCCTTCCTACTCTACAATGAGCAGTTCTTC. It specifies CASSQRLAGAFLLYNEQFF. The V call is TRBV4-2, the J call TRBJ2-1; the match to TRBD2 covers 12 bases. The J segment lost 3 bases and the V segment lost 2 bases, leaving 11 bases of the junction unmatched. Germline CDR1 is LGHNA and CDR2 is YNFKEQ. This CDR3 comprises 19 residues.

The V call is TRBV5-5, the J call TRBJ1-5; 7 bases fit TRBD1. The CDR3 is 14 amino acids. Germline V gives CDR1 SGHKS, CDR2 YYEKEE (reference sequence). V lost 3 bases, J lost 4 bases, and 4 bases stayed unmatched. The CDR3 protein is CASSWGTENQPQHF. CDR3 in DNA: TGTGCCAGCAGCTGGGGGACAGAAAATCAGCCCCAGCATTTT.

The V gene is TRBV6-1, the J gene TRBJ2-3, with 10 bases lining up with TRBD2. CDR3 size: 17 residues. The germline V gene has CDR1 MNHNS and CDR2 SASEGT. The V gene end was trimmed by 5 bases and the J gene end by 2 bases; junction bases not matched to a gene: 10. The CDR3 bases are TGTGCCAGCAGTCTCCGACTCCTAGCGGGAGCCACAGATACGCAGTATTTT. Encoded protein: CASSLRLLAGATDTQYF.

In its sample, this clonotype was seen a few times. V gene TRBV20-1 combines with J gene TRBJ2-7; D may be TRBD1 or TRBD2 (5 bases each). The CDR3 is made up of 11 amino acids. Germline CDR1 and CDR2: DFQATT and SNEGSKA (reference sequence). CDR3 nucleotide sequence: TGCAGCCCCGCGCAGGGAGACGAGCAGTACTTC. Translated: CSPAQGDEQYF.

This clonotype was seen ten or more times. The rearrangement joins TRBV12-3 or TRBV12-4 to TRBJ2-2, with a weak D call TRBD1 (6 bases). This CDR3 has 15 residues. Trimming removed 3 bases from V and 6 bases from J, with 14 bases in between. The DNA of the CDR3 is TGTGCCAGCAGTTTTCAGGGGTTGGCCCCCGGGGAGCTGTTTTTT. Translating it yields CASSFQGLAPGELFF.

This clonotype turned up a few times. V and J are TRBV6-1 and TRBJ2-7, with TRBD2 as a possible D gene (5 bases). The V gene lost 5 bases and the J gene lost 0 bases, with 14 bases spanning the gap. Germline V gives CDR1 MNHNS, CDR2 SASEGT. CDR3 length: 15 amino acids. CDR3 sequence: CASSKADFSSYEQYF. The DNA of the CDR3 is TGTGCCAGCAGTAAGGCGGACTTCAGCTCCTACGAGCAGTACTTC.

This clonotype was observed a handful of times. This chain links TRBV28 with TRBJ2-1; D not resolved. Germline values: CDR1 MDHEN, CDR2 SYDVKM. The CDR3 runs 12 residues. With 10 bases removed from V and 7 bases from J, the gap between germline ends came to 14 bases. The CDR3 sequence is CATSLERNEQFF. The CDR3 region has the DNA TGTGCCACCTCCTTGGAGAGGAATGAGCAGTTCTTC.

This clonotype was picked up a small number of times. The V gene is TRBV20-1, the J gene TRBJ2-3; TRBD2 is a possible D gene (6 bases). V was trimmed by 5 bases and J by 1 base, leaving 16 bases between them. The germline CDR1 and CDR2 sequences are DFQATT and SNEGSKA (reference sequence). CDR3 length: 15 residues. The CDR3 sequence: CSAPPAGQGTDTQYF. CDR3 sequence (DNA): TGCAGTGCTCCTCCTGCGGGGCAGGGCACAGATACGCAGTATTTT.

This clonotype was counted only a few times. The chain links TRBV6-1 to TRBJ2-3, with 11 bases identical to TRBD1. V was pared by 6 bases and J by 4 bases, with 9 bases of the junction left unmatched. The CDR3 totals 16 residues. Germline-derived CDR1 and CDR2 are MNHNS and SASEGT. The CDR3 DNA is TGTGCCAGCAGGCAACCGGGACAGGGGGTGGCAGATACGCAGTATTTT. The encoded protein is CASRQPGQGVADTQYF.

In this sample, this clonotype turned up a few times. The J gene is TRBJ2-5, the V gene TRBV6-1, with a tentative D call TRBD2 (5 bases). This CDR3 has 15 amino acids. The germline gives CDR1 MNHNS, CDR2 SASEGT. The germline V and J ends were trimmed by 3 bases and 4 bases, with 15 bases remaining between them. DNA for the CDR3: TGTGCCAGCAGTGAGCGGACGGGGTGGGGAGAGACCCAGTACTTC. Amino acids: CASSERTGWGETQYF.

This clonotype was observed a few times. The CDR3 is CASSLGSHFDYEQYF. CDR3 coding DNA: TGTGCCAGCAGCTTGGGCAGTCACTTTGACTACGAGCAGTACTTC. The genes are TRBV7-9 and TRBJ2-7; D not resolved. CDR3 length: 15 residues. V was clipped by 3 bases and J by 3 bases, with 15 bases between them. Looked up from germline, CDR1 is SEHNR and CDR2 is FQNEAQ (reference sequence).

The chain couples TRBV12-3 or TRBV12-4 to TRBJ1-4, with 7 bases that match TRBD1. This CDR3 spans 14 amino acids. V lost 6 bases to trimming and J lost 3 bases; unmatched junction nucleotides: 4. As DNA, the CDR3 is TGTGCCAGCAGCCTTCAGGGGGCTAATGAAAAACTGTTTTTT. It encodes CASSLQGANEKLFF.

This clonotype has only a few counts. The chain uses TRBV2 and TRBJ2-1; the match to TRBD2 covers 9 bases. Germline trimming cut 6 bases from V and 9 bases from J; bases unmatched to any gene: 12. There are 15 residues in the CDR3. Germline V lookup: CDR1 SNHLY, CDR2 FYNNEI. The CDR3 loop reads CASRLMAGGEGEQFF. In nucleotides, the CDR3 is TGTGCCAGCAGATTGATGGCGGGGGGGGAGGGTGAGCAGTTCTTC.

The table lists this clonotype with a few counts. V and J are TRBV5-1 and TRBJ2-3, with 9 bases fitting TRBD1. V was pared by 2 bases and J by 3 bases, with 7 bases of the junction left unmatched. Germline CDR1 reads SGHRS; CDR2 reads YFSETQ. This CDR3 is 16 amino acids long. The CDR3 region is CASSFGTGTSTDTQYF. CDR3 DNA sequence: TGCGCCAGCAGCTTCGGGACAGGGACGAGTACAGATACGCAGTATTTT. The whole variable domain, filled in from reference TRBV5-1 and TRBJ2-3, reads KAGVTQTPRYLIKTRGQQVTLSCSPISGHRSVSWYQQTPGQGLQFLFEYFSETQRNKGNFPGRFSGRQFSNSRSEMNVSTLELGDSALYLCASSFGTGTSTDTQYFGPGTRLTVL.

This clonotype showed up just a few times. The chain couples TRBV15 to TRBJ2-1; the match to TRBD2 covers 8 bases. Germline CDR1 reads LNHNV; CDR2 reads YYDKDF (reference sequence). V lost 0 bases to trimming and J lost 3 bases; unmatched junction nucleotides: 4. This CDR3 contains 16 residues. The CDR3 sequence: CATSREAGVGYNEQFF. The CDR3 nucleotides are TGTGCCACCAGCAGAGAAGCGGGAGTCGGCTACAATGAGCAGTTCTTC.

This clonotype was found many times. The rearrangement uses TRBV25-1 and TRBJ1-2; the D gene is possibly TRBD1 (6 bases). The ends were cut back, 0 bases at V and 4 bases at J, with 9 bases in the middle. Germline CDR1 reads MGHDK; CDR2 reads SYGVNS. The CDR3 loop spans 14 amino acids. This CDR3 reads CASSEYTGSYGYTF. The DNA of the CDR3 is TGTGCCAGCAGTGAATACACAGGGTCCTATGGCTACACCTTC.

The gene calls are TRBV15 and TRBJ2-1; the D gene is possibly TRBD2 (5 bases). The CDR3 is made up of 15 amino acids. Germline lookup yields CDR1 LNHNV and CDR2 YYDKDF (reference sequence). V was clipped by 0 bases and J by 6 bases, with 12 bases between them. The CDR3 sequence: CATSRDTRVGNEQFF. The DNA of the CDR3 is TGTGCCACCAGCAGAGATACGAGGGTGGGCAATGAGCAGTTCTTC.